What follows describes a single TCR beta chain. The antigen is undetermined. This specimen comes from a study of graft-versus-host responses after intestinal transplantation. As for the study in general: Recipients uniformly received anti-thymocyte globulin induction, followed by tacrolimus and steroids for around 3 years. Whole-study results and caveats: The highest levels of circulating GvH clones went along with early declines in HvG clones after transplant.

Method: immunoSEQ multiplex PCR; TCRdb's copy keeps in-frame clones and lacks some. The sample carries 20,000 to 25,000 clones, 85% to 95% recorded once. This CDR3 has 13 residues. From germline, CDR1 is SGHTA and CDR2 FQGNSA. V shed 1 base and J shed 10 bases, with 12 bases lying between them. The sample here was PBMCs, taken around 37 weeks after intestinal transplant. The V call is TRBV7-2, the J call TRBJ2-3, with D maybe TRBD2 (6 bases). The source is a human patient who received an intestinal transplant, so some T cells may come from the graft donor. This CDR3 reads CASSLGNLASQYF. In nucleotides, the CDR3 is TGTGCCAGCAGCTTAGGGAATCTAGCGTCGCAGTATTTT.